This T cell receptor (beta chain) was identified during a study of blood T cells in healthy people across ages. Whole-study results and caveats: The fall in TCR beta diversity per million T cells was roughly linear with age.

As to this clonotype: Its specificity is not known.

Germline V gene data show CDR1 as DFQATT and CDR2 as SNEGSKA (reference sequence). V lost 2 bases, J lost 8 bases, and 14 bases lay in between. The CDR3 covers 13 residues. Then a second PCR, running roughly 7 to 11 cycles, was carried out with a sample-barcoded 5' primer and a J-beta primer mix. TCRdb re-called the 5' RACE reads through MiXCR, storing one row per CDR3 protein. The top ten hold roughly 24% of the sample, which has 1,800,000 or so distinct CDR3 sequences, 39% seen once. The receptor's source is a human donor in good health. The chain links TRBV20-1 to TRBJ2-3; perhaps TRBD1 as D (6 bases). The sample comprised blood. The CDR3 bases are TGCAGTGCTAGACATGGGACAACCATTACGCAGTATTTT. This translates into CSARHGTTITQYF.